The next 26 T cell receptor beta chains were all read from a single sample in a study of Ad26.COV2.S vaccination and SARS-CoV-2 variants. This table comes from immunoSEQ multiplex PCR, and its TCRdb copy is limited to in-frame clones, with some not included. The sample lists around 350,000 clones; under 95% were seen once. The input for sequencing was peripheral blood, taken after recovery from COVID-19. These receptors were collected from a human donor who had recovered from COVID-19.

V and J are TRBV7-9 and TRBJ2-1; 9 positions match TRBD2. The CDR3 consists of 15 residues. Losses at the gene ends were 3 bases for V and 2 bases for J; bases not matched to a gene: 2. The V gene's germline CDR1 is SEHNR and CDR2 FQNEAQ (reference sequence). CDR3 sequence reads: CASSFSGGTYNEQFF. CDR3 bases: TGTGCCAGCAGCTTCAGCGGGGGGACCTACAATGAGCAGTTCTTC.

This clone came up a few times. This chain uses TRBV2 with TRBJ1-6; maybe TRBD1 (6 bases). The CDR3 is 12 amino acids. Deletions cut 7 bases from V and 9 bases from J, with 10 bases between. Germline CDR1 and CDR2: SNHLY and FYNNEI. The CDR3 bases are TGTGCCAGCACACAGGGTTTTTCACCCCTCCACTTT. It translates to CASTQGFSPLHF.

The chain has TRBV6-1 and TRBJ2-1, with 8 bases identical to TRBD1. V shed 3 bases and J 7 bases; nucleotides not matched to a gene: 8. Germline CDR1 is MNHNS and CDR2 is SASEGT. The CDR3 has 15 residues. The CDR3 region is CASSDYRTGRNEQFF. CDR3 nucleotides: TGTGCCAGCAGTGATTATCGGACAGGGAGAAATGAGCAGTTCTTC.

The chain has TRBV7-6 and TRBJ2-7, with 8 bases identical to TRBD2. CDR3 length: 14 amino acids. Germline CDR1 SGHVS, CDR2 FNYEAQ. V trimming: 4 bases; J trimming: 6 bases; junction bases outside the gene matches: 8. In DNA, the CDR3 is TGTGCCAGCAGCTCGCGACTAGCGTCAGGCGAGCAGTACTTC. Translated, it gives CASSSRLASGEQYF.

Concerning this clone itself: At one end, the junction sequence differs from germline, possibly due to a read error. Here the CDR3 DNA reads TGTGCCGGCAGCTCCCGGACAGGGTTTGGAAACACCATATATTTT. It translates to CAGSSRTGFGNTIYF. The chain joins TRBV7-8 to TRBJ1-3; 8 bases line up with TRBD1. The germline V gene has CDR1 SGHVS and CDR2 FQNEAQ. The CDR3 length is 15 residues. The whole variable domain, filled in from reference TRBV7-8 and TRBJ1-3, reads GAGVSQSPRYKVAKRGQDVALRCDPISGHVSLFWYQQALGQGPEFLTYFQNEAQLDKSGLPSDRFFAERPEGSVSTLKIQRTQQEDSAVYLCAGSSRTGFGNTIYFGEGSWLTVV.

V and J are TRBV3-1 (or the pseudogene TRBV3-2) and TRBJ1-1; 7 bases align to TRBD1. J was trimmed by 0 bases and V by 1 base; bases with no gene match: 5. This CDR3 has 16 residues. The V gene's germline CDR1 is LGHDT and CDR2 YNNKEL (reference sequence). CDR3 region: CASSQVPDRLNTEAFF. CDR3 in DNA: TGTGCCAGCAGCCAAGTACCGGACAGGTTGAACACTGAAGCTTTCTTT.

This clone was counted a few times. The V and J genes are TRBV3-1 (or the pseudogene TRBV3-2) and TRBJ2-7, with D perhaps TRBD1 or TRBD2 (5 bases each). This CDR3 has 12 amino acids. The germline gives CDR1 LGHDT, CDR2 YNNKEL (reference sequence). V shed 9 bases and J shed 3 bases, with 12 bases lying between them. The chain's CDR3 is CASRGDLYEQYF. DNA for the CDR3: TGTGCCAGTCGAGGGGATCTCTACGAGCAGTACTTC.

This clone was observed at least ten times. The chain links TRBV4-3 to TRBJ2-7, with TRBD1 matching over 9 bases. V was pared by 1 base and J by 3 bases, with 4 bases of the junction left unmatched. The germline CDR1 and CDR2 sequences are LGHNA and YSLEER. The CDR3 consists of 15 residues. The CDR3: CASSQGQGDHYEQYF. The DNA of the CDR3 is TGCGCCAGCAGCCAAGGACAGGGGGATCACTACGAGCAGTACTTC.

CDR3 sequence (DNA): TGTGCCAGCAGCTTAGGGGACAGTGGAAACACCATATATTTT. This codes for CASSLGDSGNTIYF. V usage is TRBV7-9 and J usage is TRBJ1-3; 7 bases map to TRBD1. This CDR3 has 14 residues. The trim removed 1 base at V and 3 bases at J, leaving 0 bases unmatched. The germline CDR1 and CDR2 sequences are SEHNR and FQNEAQ (reference sequence).

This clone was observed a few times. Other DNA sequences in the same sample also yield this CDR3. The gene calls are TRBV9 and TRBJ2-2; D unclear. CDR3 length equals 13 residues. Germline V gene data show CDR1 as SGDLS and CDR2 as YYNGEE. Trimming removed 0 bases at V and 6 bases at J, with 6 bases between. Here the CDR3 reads CASSVGGPGELFF. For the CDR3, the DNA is TGTGCCAGCAGCGTAGGAGGCCCCGGGGAGCTGTTTTTT.

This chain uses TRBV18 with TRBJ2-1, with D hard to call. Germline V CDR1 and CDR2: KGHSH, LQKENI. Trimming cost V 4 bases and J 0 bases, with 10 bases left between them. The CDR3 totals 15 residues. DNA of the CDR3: TGTGCCAGCTCACTCAAGTCCGACTCCTACAATGAGCAGTTCTTC. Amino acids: CASSLKSDSYNEQFF. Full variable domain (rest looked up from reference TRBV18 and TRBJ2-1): NAGVMQNPRHLVRRRGQEARLRCSPMKGHSHVYWYRQLPEEGLKFMVYLQKENIIDESGMPKERFSAEFPKEGPSILRIQQVVRGDSAAYFCASSLKSDSYNEQFFGPGTRLTVL.

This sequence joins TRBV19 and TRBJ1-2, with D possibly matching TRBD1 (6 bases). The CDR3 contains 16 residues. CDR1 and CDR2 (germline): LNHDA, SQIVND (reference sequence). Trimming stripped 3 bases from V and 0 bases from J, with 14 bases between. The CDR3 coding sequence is TGTGCCAGTAGTATCTCCAGGGGTGAAGCTAACTATGGCTACACCTTC. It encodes CASSISRGEANYGYTF. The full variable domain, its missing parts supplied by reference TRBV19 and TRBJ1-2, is DGGITQSPKYLFRKEGQNVTLSCEQNLNHDAMYWYRQDPGQGLRLIYYSQIVNDFQKGDIAEGYSVSREKKESFPLTVTSAQKNPTAFYLCASSISRGEANYGYTFGSGTRLTVV.

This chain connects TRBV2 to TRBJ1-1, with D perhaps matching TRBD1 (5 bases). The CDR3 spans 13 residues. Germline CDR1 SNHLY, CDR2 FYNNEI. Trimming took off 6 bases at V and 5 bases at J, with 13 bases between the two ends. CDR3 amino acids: CASRWQEGTEAFF. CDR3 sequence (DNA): TGTGCCAGCAGATGGCAGGAGGGGACTGAAGCTTTCTTT.

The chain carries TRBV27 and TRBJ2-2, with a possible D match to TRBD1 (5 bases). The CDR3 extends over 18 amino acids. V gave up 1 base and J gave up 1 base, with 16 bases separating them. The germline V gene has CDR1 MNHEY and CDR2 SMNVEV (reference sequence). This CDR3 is CASSLFPHQDRNTGELFF. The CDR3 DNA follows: TGTGCCAGCAGTTTATTCCCCCACCAAGACAGGAACACCGGGGAGCTGTTTTTT.

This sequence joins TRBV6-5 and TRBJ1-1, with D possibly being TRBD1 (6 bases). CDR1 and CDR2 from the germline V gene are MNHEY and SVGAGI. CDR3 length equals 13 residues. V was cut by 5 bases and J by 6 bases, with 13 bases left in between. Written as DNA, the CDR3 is TGTGCCAGCAGTACAGGGAGCGGGTCTGAAGCTTTCTTT. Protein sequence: CASSTGSGSEAFF.

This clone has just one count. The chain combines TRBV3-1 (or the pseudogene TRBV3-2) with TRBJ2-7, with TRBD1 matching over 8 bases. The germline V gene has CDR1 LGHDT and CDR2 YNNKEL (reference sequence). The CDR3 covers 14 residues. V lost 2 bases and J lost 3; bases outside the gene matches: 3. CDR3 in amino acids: CASSQFDRGYEQYF. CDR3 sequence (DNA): TGTGCCAGCAGCCAATTTGACAGGGGCTACGAGCAGTACTTC.

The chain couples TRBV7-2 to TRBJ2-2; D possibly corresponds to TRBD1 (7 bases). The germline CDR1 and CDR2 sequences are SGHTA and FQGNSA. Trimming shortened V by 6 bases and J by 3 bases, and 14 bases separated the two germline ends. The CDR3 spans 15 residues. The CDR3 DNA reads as TGTGCCAGCAGATCCCAGGGGGGCGACACCGGGGAGCTGTTTTTT. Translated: CASRSQGGDTGELFF.

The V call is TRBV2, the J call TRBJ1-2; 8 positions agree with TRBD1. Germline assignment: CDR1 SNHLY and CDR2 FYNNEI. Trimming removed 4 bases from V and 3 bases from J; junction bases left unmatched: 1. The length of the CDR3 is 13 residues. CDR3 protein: CASSAGQDYGYTF. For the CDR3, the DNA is TGTGCCAGCAGTGCGGGACAGGACTATGGCTACACCTTC.

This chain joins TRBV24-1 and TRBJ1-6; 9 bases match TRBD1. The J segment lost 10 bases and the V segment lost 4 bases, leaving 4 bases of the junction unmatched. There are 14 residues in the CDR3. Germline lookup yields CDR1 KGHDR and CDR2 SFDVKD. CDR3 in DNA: TGTGCCACCAGTGAAGGGACAGGGAGGTCACCCCTCCACTTT. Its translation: CATSEGTGRSPLHF.

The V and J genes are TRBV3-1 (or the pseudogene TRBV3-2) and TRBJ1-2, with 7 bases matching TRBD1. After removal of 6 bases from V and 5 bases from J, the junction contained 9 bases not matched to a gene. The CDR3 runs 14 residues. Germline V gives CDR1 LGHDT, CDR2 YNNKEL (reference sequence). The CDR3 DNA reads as TGTGCCAGCAGTCAACAGGGGTCGAAATATGGCTACACCTTC. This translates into CASSQQGSKYGYTF.

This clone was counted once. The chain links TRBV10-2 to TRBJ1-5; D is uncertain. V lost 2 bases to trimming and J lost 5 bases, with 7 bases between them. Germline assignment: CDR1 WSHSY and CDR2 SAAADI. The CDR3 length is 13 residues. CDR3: CASSEKGYQPQHF. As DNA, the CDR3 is TGCGCCAGCAGTGAGAAGGGCTATCAGCCCCAGCATTTT.

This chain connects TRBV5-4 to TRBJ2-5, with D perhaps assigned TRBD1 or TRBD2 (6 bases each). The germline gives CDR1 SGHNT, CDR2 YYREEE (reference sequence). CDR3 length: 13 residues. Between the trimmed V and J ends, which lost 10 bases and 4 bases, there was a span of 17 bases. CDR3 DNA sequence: TGTGCCTGCGCCGGGGGCGGCCTAGAGACCCAGTACTTC. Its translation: CACAGGGLETQYF. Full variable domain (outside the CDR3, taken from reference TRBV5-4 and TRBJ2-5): ETGVTQSPTHLIKTRGQQVTLRCSSQSGHNTVSWYQQALGQGPQFIFQYYREEENGRGNFPPRFSGLQFPNYSSELNVNALELDDSALYLCACAGGGLETQYFGPGTRLLVL.

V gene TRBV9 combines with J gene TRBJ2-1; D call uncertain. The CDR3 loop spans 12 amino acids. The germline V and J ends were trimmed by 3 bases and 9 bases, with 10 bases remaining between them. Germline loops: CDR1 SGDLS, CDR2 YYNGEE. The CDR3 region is CASSDLWGEQFF. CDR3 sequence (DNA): TGTGCCAGCAGCGACCTATGGGGTGAGCAGTTCTTC.

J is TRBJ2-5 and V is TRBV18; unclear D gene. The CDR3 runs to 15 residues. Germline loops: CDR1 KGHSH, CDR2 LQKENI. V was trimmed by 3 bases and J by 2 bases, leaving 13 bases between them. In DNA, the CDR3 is TGTGCCAGCTCACCCCCCATCTCCGAACAAGAGACCCAGTACTTC. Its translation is CASSPPISEQETQYF.

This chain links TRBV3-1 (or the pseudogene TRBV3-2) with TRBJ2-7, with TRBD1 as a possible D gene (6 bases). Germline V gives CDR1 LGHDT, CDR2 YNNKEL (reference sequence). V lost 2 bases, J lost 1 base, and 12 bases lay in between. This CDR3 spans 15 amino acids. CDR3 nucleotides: TGTGCCAGCAGCCAAAGTATGGGACAATCCTACGAGCAGTACTTC. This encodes CASSQSMGQSYEQYF.

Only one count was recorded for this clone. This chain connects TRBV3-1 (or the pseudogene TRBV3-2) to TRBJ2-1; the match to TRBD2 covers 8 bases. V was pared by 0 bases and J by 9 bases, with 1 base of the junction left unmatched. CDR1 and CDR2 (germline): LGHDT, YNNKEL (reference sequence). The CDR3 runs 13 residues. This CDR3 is CASSQETSVEQFF. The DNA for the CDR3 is TGTGCCAGCAGCCAAGAGACTAGCGTTGAGCAGTTCTTC.